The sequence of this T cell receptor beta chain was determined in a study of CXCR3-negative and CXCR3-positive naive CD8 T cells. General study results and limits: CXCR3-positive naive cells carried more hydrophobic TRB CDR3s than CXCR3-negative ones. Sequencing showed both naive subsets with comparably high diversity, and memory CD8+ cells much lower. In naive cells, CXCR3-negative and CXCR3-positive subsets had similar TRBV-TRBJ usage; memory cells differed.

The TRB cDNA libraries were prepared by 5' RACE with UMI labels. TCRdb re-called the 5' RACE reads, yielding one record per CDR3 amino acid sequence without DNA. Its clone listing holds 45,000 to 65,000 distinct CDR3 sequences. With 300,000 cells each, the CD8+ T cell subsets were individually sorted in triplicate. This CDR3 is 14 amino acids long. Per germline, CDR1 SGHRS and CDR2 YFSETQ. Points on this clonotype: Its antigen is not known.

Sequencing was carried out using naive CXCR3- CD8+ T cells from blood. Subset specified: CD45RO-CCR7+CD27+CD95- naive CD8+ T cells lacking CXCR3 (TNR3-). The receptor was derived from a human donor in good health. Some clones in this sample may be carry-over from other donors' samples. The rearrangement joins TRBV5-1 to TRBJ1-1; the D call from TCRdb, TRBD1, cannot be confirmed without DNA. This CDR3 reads CASSFMGGDPEAFF. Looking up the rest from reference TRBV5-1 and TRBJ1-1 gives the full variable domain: KAGVTQTPRYLIKTRGQQVTLSCSPISGHRSVSWYQQTPGQGLQFLFEYFSETQRNKGNFPGRFSGRQFSNSRSEMNVSTLELGDSALYLCASSFMGGDPEAFFGQGTRLTVV.